A single sample is the source of the 25 T cell receptor beta chains below, sequenced in a study of response to subunit inactivated influenza vaccine. TCRdb re-called the RT-PCR reads with MiXCR, one entry per CDR3 protein. In the table there are about 520,000 distinct CDR3 sequences, less than 30% of which are singletons. Specimen: CD4+ T cells sorted from PBMCs, collected roughly 5 days after vaccination. Source of these receptors: a man aged 50 or older who received an inactivated influenza vaccine.

This chain joins TRBV7-2 and TRBJ2-5; TRBD2 matches 9 bases. This CDR3 has 16 residues. Germline CDR1 SGHTA, CDR2 FQGNSA. The J segment lost 7 bases and the V segment lost 2 bases, leaving 11 bases of the junction unmatched. The CDR3 here is CASSLTGTSRRVTQYF. The CDR3 DNA is TGTGCCAGCAGCTTAACCGGGACTAGCCGGCGAGTGACCCAGTACTTC.

CDR3 loop: CSASSWGWELAKNIQYF. The CDR3 DNA sequence: TGCAGTGCTAGTTCGTGGGGGTGGGAGCTAGCCAAAAACATTCAGTACTTC. The chain links TRBV20-1 to TRBJ2-4; D assignment may be TRBD1 or TRBD2 (5 bases each). CDR1 is DFQATT and CDR2 is SNEGSKA in the germline V gene (reference sequence). The length of the CDR3 is 17 residues. Trimming took off 3 bases at V and 0 bases at J, with 18 bases between the two ends.

The chain is built from TRBV28 and TRBJ2-1; D possibly corresponds to TRBD2 (6 bases). V shed 6 bases and J shed 7 bases, with 22 bases lying between them. The CDR3 consists of 16 residues. The germline gives CDR1 MDHEN, CDR2 SYDVKM. This CDR3 is CASSIQRARALNEQFF. The CDR3 DNA is TGTGCCAGCAGCATACAGCGGGCCAGGGCCCTTAATGAGCAGTTCTTC.

On this clonotype: Since the CDR3 does not end with the conserved phenylalanine or tryptophan, this likely comes from a read error. This sequence joins TRBV5-1 and TRBJ2-1; weak D call: TRBD2 (6 bases). V lost 4 bases, J lost 7 bases, and 18 bases lay in between. CDR1 SGHRS and CDR2 YFSETQ come from the germline V gene. The CDR3 sequence is 15 residues long. CDR3 loop: CASSLPGANLNEQFL. CDR3 nucleotides: TGCGCCAGCAGCCTCCCGGGAGCAAACCTGAATGAGCAGTTCTTG.

This clonotype turned up a few times. CDR3 DNA sequence: TGTGCCAGCAGCTCAAGGAGGTACGAGCAGTACTTC. Protein product: CASSSRRYEQYF. The chain couples TRBV7-2 to TRBJ2-7, with D perhaps TRBD2 (5 bases). The CDR3 is 12 amino acids. The V gene's germline CDR1 is SGHTA and CDR2 FQGNSA. The V end lost 4 bases, the J end lost 4 bases, and 8 bases lay between the germline ends.

The gene calls are TRBV20-1 and TRBJ1-4; D is uncertain. CDR1 and CDR2 (germline): DFQATT, SNEGSKA (reference sequence). Trimming left V 3 bases short and J 8 bases short, with 13 bases between. The CDR3 has 13 amino acids. This CDR3 is CSARWGVDEKLFF. CDR3 bases: TGCAGTGCTAGGTGGGGTGTGGACGAAAAACTGTTTTTT.

This sequence joins TRBV7-2 and TRBJ2-7, with 11 bases identical to TRBD2. CDR3 length: 15 amino acids. Germline CDR1 is SGHTA and CDR2 is FQGNSA. After removal of 2 bases from V and 3 bases from J, the junction contained 3 bases not matched to a gene. The CDR3 nucleotides read TGTGCCAGCAGCTTATCTGGGACTAGCGGCTACGAGCAGTACTTC. Translated: CASSLSGTSGYEQYF.

J is TRBJ2-5 and V is TRBV7-9, with TRBD2 matching over 9 bases. This CDR3 is built from 13 residues. The ends lost 5 bases at V and 10 bases at J; junction bases unmatched: 8. Germline CDR1 and CDR2: SEHNR and FQNEAQ (reference sequence). CDR3 nucleotides: TGTGCCAGCAGCCGAACCGGACTAGCGCACCAGTACTTC. Protein sequence: CASSRTGLAHQYF.

The chain is built from TRBV20-1 and TRBJ2-3, with 8 bases aligning to TRBD2. Germline CDR1 is DFQATT and CDR2 is SNEGSKA (reference sequence). J was trimmed by 4 bases and V by 3 bases; bases with no gene match: 9. The CDR3 runs to 15 residues. CDR3: CSASGSGSAADTQYF. CDR3 coding DNA: TGCAGTGCTAGCGGAAGCGGGAGTGCCGCAGATACGCAGTATTTT.

This clonotype was observed a few times. The CDR3 sequence: CASSLSGLEQYF. CDR3 sequence (DNA): TGTGCCAGCAGTTTATCCGGGTTGGAGCAGTACTTC. V usage is TRBV28 and J usage is TRBJ2-7; no firm D call. The CDR3 is 12 amino acids. Trimming removed 1 base at V and 7 bases at J, with 8 bases between. The germline V gene has CDR1 MDHEN and CDR2 SYDVKM.

The table lists this clonotype with a few counts. The chain combines TRBV19 with TRBJ1-4; the match to TRBD1 covers 9 bases. V gave up 6 bases and J gave up 6 bases; unmatched junction bases: 8. The germline V gene has CDR1 LNHDA and CDR2 SQIVND (reference sequence). The length of the CDR3 is 15 residues. The DNA for the CDR3 is TGTGCCAGTAGGTCGGACCGGACAGGGGATGAAAAACTGTTTTTT. Translating gives CASRSDRTGDEKLFF.

The V call is TRBV10-3, the J call TRBJ2-3; possible D gene TRBD1, 5 bases. The germline V and J ends were trimmed by 6 bases and 2 bases, with 12 bases remaining between them. The length of the CDR3 is 14 residues. Germline-derived CDR1 and CDR2 are ENHRY and SYGVKD. CDR3 sequence: CAIRRDSSTDTQYF. The DNA of the CDR3 is TGTGCCATCAGGAGAGACAGCTCCACAGATACGCAGTATTTT.

This clonotype was recorded a few times. The CDR3: CASSLWRFKETQYF. The CDR3 nucleotides read TGCGCCAGCAGCTTGTGGCGGTTTAAAGAGACCCAGTACTTC. The chain uses TRBV5-1 and TRBJ2-5; D is unclear. The germline CDR1 and CDR2 sequences are SGHRS and YFSETQ. The CDR3 sequence is 14 residues long. Trimming removed 1 base at V and 3 bases at J, with 10 bases between.

This clonotype has a count of ten or more. This sequence joins TRBV5-1 and TRBJ2-2, with D unclear. The CDR3 runs 13 residues. Germline V gene sequence: CDR1 SGHRS, CDR2 YFSETQ. Trimming stripped 4 bases from V and 7 bases from J, with 11 bases between. CDR3 nucleotide sequence: TGCGCCAGCAGCACCGGGTCCGGCGGGGAGCTGTTTTTT. Translated, it gives CASSTGSGGELFF.

There are a few counts of this clonotype. V and J are TRBV4-2 and TRBJ2-5; the match to TRBD2 covers 9 bases. Trimming removed 5 bases from V and 5 bases from J; junction bases left unmatched: 9. The germline V gene has CDR1 LGHNA and CDR2 YNFKEQ. The CDR3 spans 15 residues. CDR3 nucleotides: TGTGCCAGCAGCACCGCTCGCGGGAGGGTTGAGACCCAGTACTTC. The encoded protein is CASSTARGRVETQYF.

The chain carries TRBV5-1 and TRBJ2-2; 7 positions match TRBD1. This CDR3 region has 17 residues. In germline, CDR1 is SGHRS, CDR2 YFSETQ. J gave up 5 bases and V 4 bases, and 14 bases lay outside the gene matches. CDR3 nucleotides: TGCGCCAGCAGCGACCCGCCGAATACAGGGGAAACCGGGGAGCTGTTTTTT. Protein sequence: CASSDPPNTGETGELFF. The entire variable domain, with the rest obtained from reference TRBV5-1 and TRBJ2-2, is as follows: KAGVTQTPRYLIKTRGQQVTLSCSPISGHRSVSWYQQTPGQGLQFLFEYFSETQRNKGNFPGRFSGRQFSNSRSEMNVSTLELGDSALYLCASSDPPNTGETGELFFGEGSRLTVL.

Only a few counts were recorded for this clonotype. The gene calls are TRBV7-9 and TRBJ2-5; the D call may be TRBD1 or TRBD2 (5 bases each). Trimming stripped 1 base from V and 0 bases from J, with 12 bases between. CDR1 and CDR2 from the germline V gene are SEHNR and FQNEAQ (reference sequence). CDR3 length: 16 amino acids. CDR3 residues: CASSLGWGTYQETQYF. The CDR3 DNA reads as TGTGCCAGCAGCTTAGGGTGGGGGACGTACCAAGAGACCCAGTACTTC.

At least ten counts were recorded for this clonotype. The chain couples TRBV7-9 to TRBJ1-1; D gene unclear. This CDR3 region has 13 residues. Trimming shortened V by 0 bases and J by 3 bases, and 5 bases separated the two germline ends. Germline V gene sequence: CDR1 SEHNR, CDR2 FQNEAQ (reference sequence). The CDR3 here is CASSLAGYTEAFF. The DNA for the CDR3 is TGTGCCAGCAGCTTAGCAGGGTACACTGAAGCTTTCTTT.

There are many counts of this clonotype. An end of the junction differs from the germline gene, which may be a read error. The rearrangement uses TRBV5-1 and TRBJ2-1; D remains unclear. This CDR3 comprises 12 residues. Looked up from germline, CDR1 is SGHRS and CDR2 is YFSETQ. CDR3 sequence (DNA): TGTGCCAGCAGCCCTTCGTACAATGAGCAGTTCTTC. Translation: CASSPSYNEQFF.

V and J are TRBV27 and TRBJ2-2; D unclear. The CDR3 extends over 14 amino acids. V dropped 5 bases and J dropped 0 bases, with 7 bases sitting between them. CDR1 MNHEY and CDR2 SMNVEV come from the germline V gene (reference sequence). CDR3 loop: CASSLQTNTGELFF. The CDR3 DNA follows: TGTGCCAGCAGTCTGCAGACGAACACCGGGGAGCTGTTTTTT.

This clonotype was recorded a few times. This chain uses TRBV7-9 with TRBJ2-3, with 8 bases identical to TRBD2. The CDR3 spans 14 residues. Germline trimming cut 10 bases from V and 4 bases from J; bases unmatched to any gene: 10. In germline, CDR1 is SEHNR, CDR2 FQNEAQ (reference sequence). CDR3 nucleotides: TGTGCCATGCGGGAGGCCCGAGGGGCAGATACGCAGTATTTT. Residues: CAMREARGADTQYF.

The chain recombines TRBV6-2 or TRBV6-3 with TRBJ2-5; a weak D match, TRBD1 (6 bases). The germline V gene encodes CDR1 MNHEY and CDR2 SVGEGT. Trimming left V 6 bases short and J 2 bases short, with 16 bases between. This CDR3 has 15 amino acids. The CDR3 coding sequence is TGTGCCAGCAGCACCTGGACAGAACCACAAGAGACCCAGTACTTC. The encoded protein is CASSTWTEPQETQYF.

This clonotype appeared a few times. The rearrangement joins TRBV5-1 to TRBJ2-7; TRBD2 is a possible D gene (6 bases). V lost 3 bases and J lost 2, with 12 bases in between. The CDR3 totals 14 residues. Germline loops: CDR1 SGHRS, CDR2 YFSETQ. This CDR3 is CASSSLADTYEQYF. CDR3 coding DNA: TGCGCCAGCAGCTCGTTAGCGGATACCTACGAGCAGTACTTC.

This clonotype was found a few times. The chain is built from TRBV20-1 and TRBJ2-5, with 11 bases identical to TRBD1. Per germline, CDR1 DFQATT and CDR2 SNEGSKA (reference sequence). This CDR3 has 15 amino acids. The ends lost 1 base at V and 2 bases at J; junction bases unmatched: 3. The CDR3 bases are TGCAGTGCTAGAGGGGACAGGGGGAGGCAAGAGACCCAGTACTTC. Protein product: CSARGDRGRQETQYF.

The rearrangement joins TRBV20-1 to TRBJ1-6; tentative D call: TRBD1 (5 bases). The CDR3 sequence is 16 residues long. The germline CDR1 and CDR2 sequences are DFQATT and SNEGSKA (reference sequence). The germline V and J ends were trimmed by 1 base and 6 bases, with 16 bases remaining between them. CDR3 in amino acids: CSARVFAGPSNSPLHF. CDR3 coding DNA: TGCAGTGCTAGAGTGTTTGCGGGACCGAGTAATTCACCCCTCCACTTT.